This is a list of T cell receptor beta chains from one sample in a study of T cell responses to AZD1222 COVID-19 vaccine. TCRdb's copy holds only in-frame clones and misses some; the assay was immunoSEQ multiplex PCR. The data contain tens of thousands of clones, less than 85% of them singletons. Sequencing was performed on peripheral blood, taken 28 days after the second AZD1222 dose. Receptor source: an adult who received the AZD1222 COVID-19 vaccine. CDR3s include the opening cysteine and the closing phenylalanine or tryptophan. A D gene is named only where the DNA matches it firmly. Where a row states a size, it is once, few, many or the class of an expanded clone; other rows omit it.

d_call j_call v_call clone_size cdr3_aa cdr3_nt
. TRBJ1-4 TRBV18 . CASSPQTGNEKLFF TGTGCCAGCTCACCCCAAACAGGGAATGAAAAACTGTTTTTT
. TRBJ1-2 TRBV9 few CASSVQGGYTF TGTGCCAGCAGCGTACAAGGTGGCTACACCTTC
. TRBJ2-3 TRBV9 . CASSVATGSTDTQYF TGTGCCAGCAGCGTAGCGACAGGTAGCACAGATACGCAGTATTTT
. TRBJ1-5 TRBV6-2/TRBV6-3 . CASTPRQVLNQPQHF TGTGCCAGCACCCCGAGACAGGTCTTGAATCAGCCCCAGCATTTT
TRBD2 TRBJ2-5 TRBV7-9 . CASSHPAGEETQYF TGTGCCAGCAGCCACCCGGCGGGAGAGGAGACCCAGTACTTC
TRBD1 TRBJ2-7 TRBV29-1 . CSVESWDRGYEQYF TGCAGCGTTGAGAGTTGGGACAGGGGTTACGAGCAGTACTTC
TRBD2 TRBJ2-5 TRBV6-6 . CASSPPGLEFEAVIETQYF TGTGCCAGCAGTCCCCCGGGACTAGAGTTCGAAGCCGTGATAGAGACCCAGTACTTC
. TRBJ1-1 TRBV28 once CASSSPGAEAFF TGTGCCAGCAGTTCTCCCGGGGCTGAAGCTTTCTTT
TRBD1 TRBJ1-6 TRBV7-2 . CASSLQTGDNSPLHF TGTGCCAGCAGCTTACAAACAGGGGATAATTCACCCCTCCACTTT
TRBD2 TRBJ2-1 TRBV7-3 . CASSLRSGATYNEQFF TGTGCCAGCAGCTTAAGAAGCGGGGCGACCTACAATGAGCAGTTCTTC